This T cell receptor beta chain is from a study of T cells in Graves' hyperthyroidism and ophthalmopathy. Study-level points and caveats: Blood held most thyroid clonotypes expanded above 0.001 frequency.

Thyroid ultrasound, orbital computed tomography, clinical symptoms, and serum thyroxine and TRAb underpinned diagnoses. Notes on this clonotype: What it recognizes is unknown.

RNA transcripts provided the source from which TCR beta CDR3 regions were amplified. In the first-round RT-PCR of the TCR CDR3, the HTBI primer set was used. MiXCR, applied by TCRdb to the multiplex PCR reads, yields one record per CDR3 protein. The sample consists of about 570,000 distinct CDR3 sequences, around 42% of them appearing once. The CDR3 spans 11 residues. CDR1 and CDR2 (germline): SEHNR, FQNEAQ (reference sequence). V was cut by 2 bases and J by 10 bases, with 9 bases left in between. The sequence was collected from an adult woman with Graves' disease, either hyperthyroidism or ophthalmopathy (not recorded which). The sequenced material came from peripheral blood or thyroid tissue (not recorded which). The chain carries TRBV7-9 and TRBJ2-7, with D possibly being TRBD2 (5 bases). In DNA, the CDR3 is TGTGCCAGCAGCTTAATCCGGGAACAGTACTTC. Translated, it gives CASSLIREQYF.